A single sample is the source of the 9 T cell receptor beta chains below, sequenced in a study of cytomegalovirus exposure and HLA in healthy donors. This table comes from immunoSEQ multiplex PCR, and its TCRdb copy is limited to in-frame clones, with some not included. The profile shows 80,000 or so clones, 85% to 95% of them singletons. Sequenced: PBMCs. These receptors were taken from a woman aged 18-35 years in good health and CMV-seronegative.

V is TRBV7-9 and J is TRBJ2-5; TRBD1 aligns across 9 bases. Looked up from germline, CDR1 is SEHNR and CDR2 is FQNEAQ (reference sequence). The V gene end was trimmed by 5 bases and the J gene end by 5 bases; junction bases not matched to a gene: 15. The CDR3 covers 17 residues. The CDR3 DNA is TGTGCCAGCAGCGAAACCGCTGGGACAGGGAGTGGGGAGACCCAGTACTTC. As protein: CASSETAGTGSGETQYF.

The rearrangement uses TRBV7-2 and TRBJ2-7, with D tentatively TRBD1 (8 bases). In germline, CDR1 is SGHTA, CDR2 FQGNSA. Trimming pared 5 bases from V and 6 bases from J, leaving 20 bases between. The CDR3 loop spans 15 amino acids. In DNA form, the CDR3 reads TGTGCCAGCAGCATTACAGGGGGGCGGGAGTCCGAGCAGTACTTC. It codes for CASSITGGRESEQYF.

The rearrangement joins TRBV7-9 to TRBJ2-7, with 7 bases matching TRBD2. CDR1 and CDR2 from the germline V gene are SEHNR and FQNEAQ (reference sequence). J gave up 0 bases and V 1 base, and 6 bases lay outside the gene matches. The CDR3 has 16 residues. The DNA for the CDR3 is TGTGCCAGCAGCTTAGGGGGAGGGCATCGCTCCTACGAGCAGTACTTC. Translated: CASSLGGGHRSYEQYF.

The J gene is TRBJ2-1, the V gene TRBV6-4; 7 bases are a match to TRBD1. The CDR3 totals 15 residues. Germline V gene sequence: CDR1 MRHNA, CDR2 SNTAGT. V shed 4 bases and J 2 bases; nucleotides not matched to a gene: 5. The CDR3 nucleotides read TGTGCCAGCAGTGTAGACAGGGCAGCCTACAATGAGCAGTTCTTC. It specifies CASSVDRAAYNEQFF.

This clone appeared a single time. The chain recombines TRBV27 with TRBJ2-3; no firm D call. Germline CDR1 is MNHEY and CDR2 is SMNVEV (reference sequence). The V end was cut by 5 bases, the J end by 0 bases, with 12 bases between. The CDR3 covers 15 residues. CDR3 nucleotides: TGTGCCAGCAGTCTGATCCTAGGTAGCACAGATACGCAGTATTTT. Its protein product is CASSLILGSTDTQYF.

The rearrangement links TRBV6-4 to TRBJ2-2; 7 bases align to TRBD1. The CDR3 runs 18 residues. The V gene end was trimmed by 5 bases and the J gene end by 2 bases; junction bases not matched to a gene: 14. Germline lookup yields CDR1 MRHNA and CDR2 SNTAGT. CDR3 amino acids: CASSPTWPGTENTGELFF. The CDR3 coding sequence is TGTGCCAGCAGTCCGACCTGGCCCGGGACAGAAAACACCGGGGAGCTGTTTTTT.

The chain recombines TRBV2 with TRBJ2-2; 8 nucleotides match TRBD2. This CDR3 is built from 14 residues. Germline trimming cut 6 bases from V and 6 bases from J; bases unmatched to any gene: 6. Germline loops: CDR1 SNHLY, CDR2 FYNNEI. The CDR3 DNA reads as TGTGCCAGCAGCCCCTCGGGGGGGGCCGGGGAGCTGTTTTTT. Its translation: CASSPSGGAGELFF.

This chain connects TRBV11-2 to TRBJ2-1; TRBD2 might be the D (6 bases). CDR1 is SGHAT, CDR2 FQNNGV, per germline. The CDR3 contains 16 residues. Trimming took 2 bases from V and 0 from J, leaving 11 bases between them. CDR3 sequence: CASSLREDLSYNEQFF. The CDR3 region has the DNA TGTGCCAGCAGCTTAAGGGAGGACCTCTCCTACAATGAGCAGTTCTTC.

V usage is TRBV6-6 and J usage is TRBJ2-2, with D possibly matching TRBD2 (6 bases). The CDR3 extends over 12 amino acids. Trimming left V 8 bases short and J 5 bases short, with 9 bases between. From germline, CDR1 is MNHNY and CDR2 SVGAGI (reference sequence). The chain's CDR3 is CASFRETGELFF. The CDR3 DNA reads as TGTGCCAGCTTTCGGGAGACCGGGGAGCTGTTTTTT.